A selection of T cell receptor beta chains follows, all from one sample in a study of human T cells and chemical hapten exposure. One entry per CDR3 protein results from TCRdb running MiXCR on the RACE reads. The table records some 190,000 distinct CDR3 sequences, 20% to 25% of them present only once. The material sequenced was whole blood, taken in connection with sensitization to the hapten diphenylcyclopropenone (DPC). These receptors all come from a woman between 50 and 59 years old with alopecia areata. Some clones in this sample may be carry-over from other donors' samples. CDR3s include the opening cysteine and the closing phenylalanine or tryptophan. Fields, in order: D gene, J gene, V gene, CDR3 length, clone size, CDR3 DNA, CDR3 protein. D genes are given only for firm matches. Size values are once, few and many counts, or a class for expanded clones, and some rows have none.

D: -; J: TRBJ2-1; V: TRBV20-1; length: 13; size: few; DNA: TGCAGTGCTAGGGGATTTAGCGGCAATGAGCAGTTCTTC; CDR3: CSARGFSGNEQFF
D: TRBD1; J: TRBJ1-2; V: TRBV6-5; length: 16; size: -; DNA: TGTGCCAGCTATTCCCCGGGACAGTGGGTTGACTATGGCTACACCTTC; CDR3: CASYSPGQWVDYGYTF
D: TRBD1; J: TRBJ2-5; V: TRBV29-1; length: 13; size: -; DNA: TGCAGCGTGGCTGGACAGGGTATGGAGACCCAGTACTTC; CDR3: CSVAGQGMETQYF
D: TRBD2; J: TRBJ2-1; V: TRBV10-3; length: 15; size: -; DNA: TGTGCCATCACCGCCGGGACTACTCATCCCAATGAGCAGTTCTTC; CDR3: CAITAGTTHPNEQFF
D: TRBD2; J: TRBJ2-7; V: TRBV24-1; length: 18; size: -; DNA: TGTGCCACCAGTGGCGTAGCCGGGACTAGCGGGACTACCTACGAGCAGTACTTC; CDR3: CATSGVAGTSGTTYEQYF
D: TRBD2; J: TRBJ2-1; V: TRBV5-1; length: 14; size: few; DNA: TGCGCCAGCAGCTTGGGACTAGCGGGAGGTTGGCAGTTCTTC; CDR3: CASSLGLAGGWQFF
D: TRBD1; J: TRBJ2-3; V: TRBV13; length: 13; size: once; DNA: TGTGCCAGTATGAGGGGGCGCCCAGATACGCAGTATTTT; CDR3: CASMRGRPDTQYF
D: -; J: TRBJ1-5; V: TRBV7-9; length: 12; size: few; DNA: TGTGCCAGCAGCTCGGGAGATCAGCCCCAGCATTTT; CDR3: CASSSGDQPQHF
D: -; J: TRBJ2-4; V: TRBV20-1; length: 14; size: few; DNA: TGCAGTGCCGTCCGAGGAGGGGCAGTTAACATTCAGTACTTC; CDR3: CSAVRGGAVNIQYF
D: TRBD2; J: TRBJ2-5; V: TRBV5-1; length: 17; size: few; DNA: TGCGCCAGCAGCCCCACTCTCGGGCTAGCGGGAGTGGAGACCCAGTACTTC; CDR3: CASSPTLGLAGVETQYF
D: TRBD2; J: TRBJ2-7; V: TRBV20-1; length: 19; size: few; DNA: TGCAGTGCTAGAAGTGTCCTAGCGGGAGTTTTAGGGCGATCCTACGAGCAGTACTTC; CDR3: CSARSVLAGVLGRSYEQYF
D: TRBD1; J: TRBJ1-3; V: TRBV29-1; length: 17; size: -; DNA: TGCAGCGTGGGGACAGGGAGTCCGAGGGGCTCTGGAAACACCATATATTTT; CDR3: CSVGTGSPRGSGNTIYF
D: -; J: TRBJ2-3; V: TRBV6-7; length: 17; size: -; DNA: TGTGCCAGCAGTTACTCGGTCCTGCGGGGACACACAGATACGCAGTATTTT; CDR3: CASSYSVLRGHTDTQYF
D: -; J: TRBJ2-5; V: TRBV12-3/TRBV12-4; length: 14; size: -; DNA: TGTGCCAGCAGTTTATCACAGGGAGGAGAGACCCAGTACTTC; CDR3: CASSLSQGGETQYF
D: -; J: TRBJ2-1; V: TRBV3-1; length: 16; size: few; DNA: TGTGCCAGCAGCCAAGCTCCGGACTACTCCTACAATGAGCAGTTCTTC; CDR3: CASSQAPDYSYNEQFF
D: -; J: TRBJ1-6; V: TRBV3-1; length: 16; size: few; DNA: TGTGCCAGCAGCCAAGCCCGACAGCCTTATAATTCACCCCTCCACTTT; CDR3: CASSQARQPYNSPLHF
D: -; J: TRBJ2-1; V: TRBV2; length: 13; size: few; DNA: TGTGCCAGCAGTGCGTTTGGGGACAATGAGCAGTTCTTC; CDR3: CASSAFGDNEQFF
D: TRBD2; J: TRBJ2-1; V: TRBV29-1; length: 17; size: few; DNA: TGCAGCGTTGAAGACCCCCGGACTAGCGGAGGATTGAGCGAGCAGTTCTTC; CDR3: CSVEDPRTSGGLSEQFF
D: -; J: TRBJ2-7; V: TRBV27; length: 15; size: -; DNA: TGTGCCAGCAGTTTATACCCGGGTCAATCCTACGAGCAGTACTTC; CDR3: CASSLYPGQSYEQYF
D: -; J: TRBJ1-1; V: TRBV30; length: 12; size: few; DNA: TGTGCCTGGAGTGGTGGGGGCACGCCAGCTTTCTTT; CDR3: CAWSGGGTPAFF
D: -; J: TRBJ2-3; V: TRBV25-1; length: 16; size: -; DNA: TGTGCCAGCAGCGATCTAGGAGGGGCCGACTCAGATACGCAGTATTTT; CDR3: CASSDLGGADSDTQYF
D: TRBD2; J: TRBJ2-3; V: TRBV29-1; length: 15; size: -; DNA: TGCAGCGTGCCAGGGACTAGCGGACCCACAGATACGCAGTATTTT; CDR3: CSVPGTSGPTDTQYF
D: -; J: TRBJ2-1; V: TRBV10-1; length: 11; size: many; DNA: TGCGCCAGCCAGGCCTACAATGAGCAGTTCTTC; CDR3: CASQAYNEQFF
D: TRBD2; J: TRBJ2-7; V: TRBV6-5; length: 17; size: few; DNA: TGTGCCAGCAGTTACACGGGACTAGCGGTTAGCTCCTACGAGCAGTACTTC; CDR3: CASSYTGLAVSSYEQYF
D: -; J: TRBJ2-1; V: TRBV2; length: 15; size: once; DNA: TGTGCCAGCAGTGCTGACTCTTTGCTGGGAAATGAGCAGTTCTTC; CDR3: CASSADSLLGNEQFF
D: TRBD2; J: TRBJ2-1; V: TRBV4-2; length: 17; size: -; DNA: TGTGCCAGCAGCCAAGATTCGACAGCGGGACGTAACAATGAGCAGTTCTTC; CDR3: CASSQDSTAGRNNEQFF
D: -; J: TRBJ1-1; V: TRBV15; length: 13; size: -; DNA: TGTGCCACCAGCAGAGGGGGAGGCACTGAAGCTTTCTTT; CDR3: CATSRGGGTEAFF
D: -; J: TRBJ2-1; V: TRBV21-1; length: 14; size: -; DNA: TGTTATAACCTAGCGGGAGTTTACTACAATGAGCAGTTCTTC; CDR3: CYNLAGVYYNEQFF
D: TRBD2; J: TRBJ2-2; V: TRBV2; length: 15; size: few; DNA: TGTGCCAGCAGTGGCAGTAGCGGGAGACCCGGGGAGCTGTTTTTT; CDR3: CASSGSSGRPGELFF
D: -; J: TRBJ2-7; V: TRBV20-1; length: 14; size: many; DNA: TGCAGTGCTAGCCACCAACTAGGTCTCCACGAGCAGTACTTC; CDR3: CSASHQLGLHEQYF
D: TRBD2; J: TRBJ2-5; V: TRBV13; length: 15; size: -; DNA: TGTGCCAGCAGCTCCGGGACTAGCGGGAGAGAGACCCAGTACTTC; CDR3: CASSSGTSGRETQYF
D: -; J: TRBJ1-4; V: TRBV20-1; length: 15; size: -; DNA: TGCAGTGCCAGGCCGCTCGACGCAACTAATGAAAAACTGTTTTTT; CDR3: CSARPLDATNEKLFF
D: TRBD2; J: TRBJ2-5; V: TRBV10-2; length: 14; size: few; DNA: TGCGCCAGCAGTTGGGGGGGAGCCGGGGAGACCCAGTACTTC; CDR3: CASSWGGAGETQYF
D: -; J: TRBJ1-5; V: TRBV3-1; length: 15; size: -; DNA: TGTGCCAGCAGCCAAGGCCGTTCGGAGGGTCAGCCCCAGCATTTT; CDR3: CASSQGRSEGQPQHF
D: -; J: TRBJ1-1; V: TRBV5-5; length: 13; size: many; DNA: TGTGCCAGCAGAATTGACCTGAACACTGAAGCTTTCTTT; CDR3: CASRIDLNTEAFF
D: TRBD2; J: TRBJ2-3; V: TRBV5-1; length: 16; size: -; DNA: TGCGCCAGCAGCGACGCCGGACTAGCGGGGACAGATACGCAGTATTTT; CDR3: CASSDAGLAGTDTQYF
D: TRBD1; J: TRBJ1-5; V: TRBV20-1; length: 12; size: -; DNA: TGCAGTGCTACGACAGGGAATCAGCCCCAGCATTTT; CDR3: CSATTGNQPQHF
D: TRBD2; J: TRBJ2-5; V: TRBV7-9; length: 16; size: -; DNA: TGTGCCAGCAGCTTACCGGGACTAGCGGGAGGAGAGACCCAGTACTTC; CDR3: CASSLPGLAGGETQYF
D: TRBD2; J: TRBJ2-7; V: TRBV7-2; length: 15; size: many; DNA: TGTGCCAGCAGCTTAGGTGGGACTAGCGGGACCGAGCAGTACTTC; CDR3: CASSLGGTSGTEQYF
D: -; J: TRBJ2-5; V: TRBV6-6; length: 14; size: -; DNA: TGTGCCAGCAGTGAATCTAGCCGTCAAGAGACCCAGTACTTC; CDR3: CASSESSRQETQYF
D: TRBD1; J: TRBJ1-6; V: TRBV10-3; length: 14; size: -; DNA: TGTGCCATCAGTGCCGGACAGGGAAACTCACCCCTCCACTTT; CDR3: CAISAGQGNSPLHF
D: -; J: TRBJ2-7; V: TRBV4-1; length: 14; size: -; DNA: TGCGCCAGCAGCCCTAGGGAGTTGCAGGGCGAGCAGTACTTC; CDR3: CASSPRELQGEQYF
D: TRBD1; J: TRBJ2-7; V: TRBV12-3/TRBV12-4; length: 14; size: -; DNA: TGTGCCAGCAGTCTGGGACAGGCCCACTACGAGCAGTACTTC; CDR3: CASSLGQAHYEQYF
D: -; J: TRBJ2-7; V: TRBV27; length: 12; size: -; DNA: TGCGCCACGATGCCTAACCCCTACGAGCAGTACTTC; CDR3: CATMPNPYEQYF
D: -; J: TRBJ2-7; V: TRBV4-2; length: 16; size: -; DNA: TGTGCCAGCAGCCAAGGGCCCGTTGGATCGGGCTACGAGCAGTACTTC; CDR3: CASSQGPVGSGYEQYF
D: -; J: TRBJ2-1; V: TRBV24-1; length: 13; size: -; DNA: TGTGCCACCAGTGATTCAGGGTCCAGTGAGCAGTTCTTC; CDR3: CATSDSGSSEQFF
D: -; J: TRBJ1-1; V: TRBV6-4; length: 13; size: few; DNA: TGTGCCAGCAGTTCATCGACTGGGGATGAAGCTTTCTTT; CDR3: CASSSSTGDEAFF
D: -; J: TRBJ2-7; V: TRBV24-1; length: 9; size: -; DNA: TGTGCCACCATTCCCGAGCAGTACTTC; CDR3: CATIPEQYF
D: -; J: TRBJ1-2; V: TRBV25-1; length: 14; size: many; DNA: TGTGCCAGCAGTGGGGTCGGAGCTAACTATGGCTACACCTTC; CDR3: CASSGVGANYGYTF
D: TRBD1; J: TRBJ1-1; V: TRBV29-1; length: 12; size: many; DNA: TGCAGCGTGTACAGGGGAGGCGCTGAAGCTTTCTTT; CDR3: CSVYRGGAEAFF
D: -; J: TRBJ2-3; V: TRBV2; length: 13; size: few; DNA: TGTGCCAGTCGGGGCGCCCCCACAGATACGCAGTATTTT; CDR3: CASRGAPTDTQYF
D: -; J: TRBJ2-3; V: TRBV5-1; length: 15; size: -; DNA: TGCGCCAGCAGCACCTTAGGTTTTAGCACAGATACGCAGTATTTT; CDR3: CASSTLGFSTDTQYF
D: -; J: TRBJ1-2; V: TRBV6-2/TRBV6-3; length: 13; size: few; DNA: TGTGCCAGCAGAGAGACCGCTGCCTATGGCTACACCTTC; CDR3: CASRETAAYGYTF